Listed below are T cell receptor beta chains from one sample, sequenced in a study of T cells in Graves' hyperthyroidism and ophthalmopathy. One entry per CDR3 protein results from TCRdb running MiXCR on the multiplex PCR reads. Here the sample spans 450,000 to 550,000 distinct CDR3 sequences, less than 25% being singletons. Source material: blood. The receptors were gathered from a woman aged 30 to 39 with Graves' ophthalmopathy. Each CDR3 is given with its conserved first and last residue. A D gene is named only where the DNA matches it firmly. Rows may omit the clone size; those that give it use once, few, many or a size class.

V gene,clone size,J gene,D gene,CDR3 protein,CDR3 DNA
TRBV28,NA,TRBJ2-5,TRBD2,CASSLSSGSLETQYF,TGTGCCAGCAGTTTATCTAGCGGGAGTTTGGAGACCCAGTACTTC
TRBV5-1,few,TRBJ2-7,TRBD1,CASSLDHTGAGYEQYF,TGCGCCAGCAGCTTGGATCATACAGGGGCCGGGTACGAGCAGTACTTC
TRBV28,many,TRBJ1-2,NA,CASSSLRGTTDGYTF,TGTGCCAGCAGTTCCCTCCGAGGGACAACGGACGGCTACACCTTC
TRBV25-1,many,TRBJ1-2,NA,CASSGFGLNYGYTF,TGTGCCAGCAGTGGATTTGGGCTTAACTATGGCTACACCTTC
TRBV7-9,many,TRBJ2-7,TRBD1,CASSRTGGDEQYF,TGTGCCAGCAGCCGTACAGGGGGAGACGAGCAGTACTTC
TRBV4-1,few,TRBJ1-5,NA,CASSQSQYSNQPQHF,TGCGCCAGCAGCCAATCGCAATATAGCAATCAGCCCCAGCATTTT
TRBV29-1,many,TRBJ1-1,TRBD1,CSVGRDRVGTEAFF,TGCAGCGTTGGGCGGGACAGGGTAGGAACTGAAGCTTTCTTT
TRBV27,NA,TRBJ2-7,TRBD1,CASSVRSTGDSSYEQYF,TGTGCCAGCAGTGTGAGATCGACAGGGGACAGCTCCTACGAGCAGTACTTC
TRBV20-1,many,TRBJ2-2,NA,CSASRGSTGELFF,TGCAGTGCTAGTAGGGGGAGTACCGGGGAGCTGTTTTTT
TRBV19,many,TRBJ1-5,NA,CASSMGGNNQPQHF,TGTGCCAGTAGTATGGGGGGGAACAATCAGCCCCAGCATTTT
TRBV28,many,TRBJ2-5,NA,CASSLSGAGERETQYF,TGTGCCAGCAGTTTGAGTGGGGCAGGGGAACGAGAGACCCAGTACTTC
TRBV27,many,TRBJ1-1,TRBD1,CASSPTLRGWANTEAFF,TGTGCCAGCAGTCCTACCCTCAGGGGGTGGGCGAACACTGAAGCTTTCTTT
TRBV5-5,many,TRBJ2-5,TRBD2,CASSPKRLAGVRGETQYF,TGTGCCAGCAGCCCCAAACGACTAGCGGGGGTACGGGGAGAGACCCAGTACTTC
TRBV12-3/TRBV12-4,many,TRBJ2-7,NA,CASSPRLVSYEQYF,TGTGCCAGCAGTCCCAGACTGGTATCCTACGAGCAGTACTTC
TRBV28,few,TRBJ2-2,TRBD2,CASSLFSGGLNTGELFF,TGTGCCAGCAGTTTGTTTAGCGGGGGTCTGAATACCGGGGAGCTGTTTTTT
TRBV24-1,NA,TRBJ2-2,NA,CATSDPGTLTGELFF,TGTGCCACCAGTGACCCCGGGACACTGACCGGGGAGCTGTTTTTT
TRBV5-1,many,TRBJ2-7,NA,CASSYGVGEQYF,TGCGCCAGCAGCTATGGGGTGGGCGAGCAGTACTTC
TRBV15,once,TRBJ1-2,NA,CATSSRNGGTSYGYTF,TGTGCCACCAGCAGCAGAAACGGGGGGACGTCCTATGGCTACACCTTC
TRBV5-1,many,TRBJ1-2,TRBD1,CASSIDRGGDGYTF,TGCGCCAGCAGCATCGACAGGGGGGGCGATGGCTACACCTTC
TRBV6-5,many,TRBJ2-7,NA,CASSYGWGEQYF,TGTGCCAGCAGTTACGGTTGGGGCGAGCAGTACTTC
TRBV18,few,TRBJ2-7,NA,CASSLGATSYEQYF,TGTGCCAGCTCACTAGGGGCCACCTCCTACGAGCAGTACTTC
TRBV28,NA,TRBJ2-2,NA,CASTRVTGELFF,TGTGCCAGCACCCGAGTCACCGGGGAGCTGTTTTTT
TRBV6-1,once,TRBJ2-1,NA,CASSNPRAPYNEQFF,TGTGCCAGCAGTAATCCACGAGCCCCTTACAATGAGCAGTTCTTC
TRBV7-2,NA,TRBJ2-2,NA,CASSLFVGATGELFF,TGTGCCAGCAGCTTATTTGTGGGAGCCACCGGGGAGCTGTTTTTT
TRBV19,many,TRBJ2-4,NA,CASSIGTSIQYF,TGTGCCAGTAGTATAGGGACATCTATTCAGTACTTC
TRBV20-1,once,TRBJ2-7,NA,CSARAWRENSYEQYF,TGCAGTGCTAGAGCTTGGCGGGAAAACTCCTACGAGCAGTACTTC
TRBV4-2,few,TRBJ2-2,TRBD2,CASSQDPLSGGPRELFF,TGTGCCAGCAGCCAAGACCCTCTTAGCGGGGGTCCCCGGGAGCTGTTTTTT
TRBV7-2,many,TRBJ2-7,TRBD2,CASSLSGGAAYEQYF,TGTGCCAGCAGCCTCAGCGGGGGGGCAGCCTACGAGCAGTACTTC
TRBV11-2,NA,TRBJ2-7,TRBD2,CASSSLQLAGTTYEQYF,TGTGCCAGTAGCTCCCTGCAACTAGCGGGGACCACCTACGAGCAGTACTTC
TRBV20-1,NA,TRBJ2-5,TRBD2,CSARGLAGGGETQYF,TGCAGTGCCAGGGGACTAGCGGGAGGAGGAGAGACCCAGTACTTC
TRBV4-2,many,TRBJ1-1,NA,CASSQDLVGPGRTEAFF,TGTGCCAGCAGCCAAGATTTAGTGGGCCCAGGTCGAACTGAAGCTTTCTTT
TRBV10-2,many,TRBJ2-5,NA,CASSDRLAQETQYF,TGCGCCAGCAGTGATCGGCTGGCTCAAGAGACCCAGTACTTC
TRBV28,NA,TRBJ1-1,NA,CASSSRTAERYTEAFF,TGTGCCAGCAGTTCGCGGACAGCGGAGAGGTACACTGAAGCTTTCTTT
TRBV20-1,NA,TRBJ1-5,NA,CSAREGEVGNQPQHF,TGCAGTGCTAGAGAAGGGGAAGTTGGCAATCAGCCCCAGCATTTT
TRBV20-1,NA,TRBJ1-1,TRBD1,CSATPGQTNTEAFF,TGCAGTGCTACGCCGGGACAGACGAACACTGAAGCTTTCTTT
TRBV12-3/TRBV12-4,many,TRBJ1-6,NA,CASSTSNSPLHF,TGTGCCAGCAGCACCAGTAATTCACCCCTCCACTTT
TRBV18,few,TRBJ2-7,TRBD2,CASSPRGTSGEYEQYF,TGTGCCAGCTCGCCCCGTGGGACTAGCGGGGAATACGAGCAGTACTTC
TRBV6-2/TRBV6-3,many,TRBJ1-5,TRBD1,CASIPGTGGGSNQPQHF,TGTGCCAGCATTCCCGGGACAGGGGGTGGAAGCAATCAGCCCCAGCATTTT
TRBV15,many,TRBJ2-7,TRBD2,CATSRGSGGADEQYF,TGTGCCACCAGCAGGGGTAGCGGGGGGGCTGACGAGCAGTACTTC
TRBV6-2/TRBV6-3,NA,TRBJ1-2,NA,CASSTGTQAYGYTF,TGTGCCAGCAGCACCGGGACGCAAGCCTATGGCTACACCTTC
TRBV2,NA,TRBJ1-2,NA,CASSPYSRRDYGYTF,TGTGCCAGCAGTCCCTACTCGAGGAGAGACTATGGCTACACCTTC
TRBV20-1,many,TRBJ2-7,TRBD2,CSQTSGGESSYEQYF,TGCAGCCAGACTAGCGGGGGTGAGAGCTCCTACGAGCAGTACTTC
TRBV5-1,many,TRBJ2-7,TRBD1,CASSFTGDEQYF,TGCGCCAGCAGCTTCACAGGGGACGAGCAGTACTTC
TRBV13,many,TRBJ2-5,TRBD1,CASSLGTATQETQYF,TGTGCCAGCAGCCTAGGGACAGCCACCCAAGAGACCCAGTACTTC
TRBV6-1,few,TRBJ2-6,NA,CASSGSRAGANVLTF,TGTGCCAGCAGTGGGTCCCGGGCTGGGGCCAACGTCCTGACTTTC
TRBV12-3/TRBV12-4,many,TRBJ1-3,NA,CASSPPGNTIYF,TGTGCCAGCAGTCCCCCGGGAAACACCATATATTTT
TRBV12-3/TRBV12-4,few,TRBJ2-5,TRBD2,CASERRGALGETQYF,TGTGCCAGCGAGAGGCGGGGGGCTCTGGGAGAGACCCAGTACTTC
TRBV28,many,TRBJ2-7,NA,CASSIPGFSYEQYF,TGTGCCAGCAGTATTCCCGGGTTTTCCTACGAGCAGTACTTC
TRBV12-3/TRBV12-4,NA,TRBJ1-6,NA,CASSLAGADSPLHF,TGTGCCAGCAGTTTAGCGGGGGCGGATTCACCCCTCCACTTT
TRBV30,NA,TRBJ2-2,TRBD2,CAWGTGLPNTGELFF,TGTGCCTGGGGGACGGGACTACCGAACACCGGGGAGCTGTTTTTT
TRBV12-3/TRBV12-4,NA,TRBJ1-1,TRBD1,CASSTGTGLEAFF,TGTGCCAGCAGTACCGGGACAGGGCTTGAAGCTTTCTTT
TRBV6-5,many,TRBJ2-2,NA,CASSYKPRGNTGELFF,TGTGCCAGCAGTTACAAGCCCCGAGGGAACACCGGGGAGCTGTTTTTT
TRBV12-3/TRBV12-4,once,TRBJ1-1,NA,CASSLSSRATNTEAFF,TGTGCCAGCAGTTTATCGTCGAGGGCGACGAACACTGAAGCTTTCTTT